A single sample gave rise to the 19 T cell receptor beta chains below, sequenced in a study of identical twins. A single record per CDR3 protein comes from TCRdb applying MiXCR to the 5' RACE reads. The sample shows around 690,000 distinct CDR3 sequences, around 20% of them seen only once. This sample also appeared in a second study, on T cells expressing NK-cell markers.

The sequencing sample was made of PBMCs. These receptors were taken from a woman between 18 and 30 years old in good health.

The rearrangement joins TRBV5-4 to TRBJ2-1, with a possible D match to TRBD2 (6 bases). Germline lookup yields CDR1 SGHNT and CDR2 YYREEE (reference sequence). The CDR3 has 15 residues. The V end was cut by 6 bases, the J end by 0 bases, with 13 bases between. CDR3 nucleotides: TGTGCCAGCACCTGGGACTTAAGCTCCTACAATGAGCAGTTCTTC. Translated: CASTWDLSSYNEQFF.

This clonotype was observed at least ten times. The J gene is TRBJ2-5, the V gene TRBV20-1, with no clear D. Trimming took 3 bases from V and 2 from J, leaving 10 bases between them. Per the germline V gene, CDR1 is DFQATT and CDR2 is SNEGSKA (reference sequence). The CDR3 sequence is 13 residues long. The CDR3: CSARLWNQETQYF. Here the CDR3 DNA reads TGCAGTGCTAGGTTGTGGAATCAAGAGACCCAGTACTTC.

The CDR3 sequence: CASSYRAGVPEQYF. CDR3 sequence (DNA): TGTGCCAGCAGTTACCGGGCAGGGGTGCCCGAGCAGTACTTC. This chain links TRBV6-5 with TRBJ2-7; D possibly corresponds to TRBD1 (6 bases). The V end lost 2 bases, the J end lost 6 bases, and 14 bases lay between the germline ends. The CDR3 spans 14 residues. In germline, CDR1 is MNHEY, CDR2 SVGAGI.

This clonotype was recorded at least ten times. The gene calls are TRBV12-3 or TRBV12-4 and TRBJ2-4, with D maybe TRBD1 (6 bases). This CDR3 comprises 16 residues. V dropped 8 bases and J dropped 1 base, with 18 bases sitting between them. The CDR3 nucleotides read TGTGCCAGCGCCGGGACAACCTTTTGGGCCAAAAACATTCAGTACTTC. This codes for CASAGTTFWAKNIQYF.

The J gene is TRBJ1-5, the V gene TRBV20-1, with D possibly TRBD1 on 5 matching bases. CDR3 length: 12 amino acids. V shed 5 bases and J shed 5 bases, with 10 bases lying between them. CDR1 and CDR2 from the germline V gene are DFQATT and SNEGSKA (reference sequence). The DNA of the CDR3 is TGCAGTGCTTTGCAGGGTGATCAGCCCCAGCATTTT. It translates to CSALQGDQPQHF.

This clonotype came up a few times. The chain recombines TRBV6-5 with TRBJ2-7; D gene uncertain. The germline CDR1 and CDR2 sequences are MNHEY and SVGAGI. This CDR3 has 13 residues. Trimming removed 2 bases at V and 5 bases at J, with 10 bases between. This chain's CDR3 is CASSYTVDHEQYF. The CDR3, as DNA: TGTGCCAGCAGTTACACCGTCGACCACGAGCAGTACTTC.

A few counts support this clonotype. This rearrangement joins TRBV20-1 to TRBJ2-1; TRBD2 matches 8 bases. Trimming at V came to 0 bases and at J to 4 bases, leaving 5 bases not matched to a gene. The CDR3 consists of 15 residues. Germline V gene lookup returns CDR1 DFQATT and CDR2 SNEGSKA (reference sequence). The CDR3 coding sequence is TGCAGTGCTAGAGACCGGGGGGGGGTTTACAATGAGCAGTTCTTC. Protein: CSARDRGGVYNEQFF.

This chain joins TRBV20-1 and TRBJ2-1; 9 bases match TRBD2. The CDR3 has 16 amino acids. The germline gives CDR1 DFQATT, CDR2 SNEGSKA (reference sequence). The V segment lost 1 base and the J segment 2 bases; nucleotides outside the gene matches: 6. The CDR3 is CSARVQAGGAYNEQFF. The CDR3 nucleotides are TGCAGTGCTAGAGTCCAGGCGGGGGGGGCCTACAATGAGCAGTTCTTC.

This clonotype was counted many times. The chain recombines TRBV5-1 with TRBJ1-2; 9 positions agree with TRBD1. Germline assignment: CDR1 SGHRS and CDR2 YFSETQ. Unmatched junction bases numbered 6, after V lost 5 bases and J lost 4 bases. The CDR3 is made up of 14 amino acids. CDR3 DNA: TGCGCCAGCAGACGGACAGGGGATTCCTATGGCTACACCTTC. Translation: CASRRTGDSYGYTF.

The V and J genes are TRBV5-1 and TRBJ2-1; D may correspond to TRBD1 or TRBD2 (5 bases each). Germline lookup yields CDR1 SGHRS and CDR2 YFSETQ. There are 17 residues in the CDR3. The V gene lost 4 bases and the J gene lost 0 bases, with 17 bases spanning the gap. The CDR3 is CASSPGSGLSSYNEQFF. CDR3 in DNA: TGCGCCAGCAGCCCGGGTTCGGGGCTAAGCTCCTACAATGAGCAGTTCTTC.

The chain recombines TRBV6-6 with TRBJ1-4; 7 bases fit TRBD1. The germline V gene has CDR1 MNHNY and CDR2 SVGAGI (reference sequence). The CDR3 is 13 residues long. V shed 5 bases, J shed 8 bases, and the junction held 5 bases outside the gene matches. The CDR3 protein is CASSDREGEKLFF. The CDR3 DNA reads TGTGCCAGCAGTGACAGGGAAGGGGAAAAACTGTTTTTT.

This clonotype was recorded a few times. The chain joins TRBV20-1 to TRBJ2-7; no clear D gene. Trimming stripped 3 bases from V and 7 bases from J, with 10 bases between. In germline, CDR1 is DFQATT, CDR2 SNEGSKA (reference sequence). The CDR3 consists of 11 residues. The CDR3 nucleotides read TGCAGTGCTAGCCGCTTGTGGGAGCAGTACTTC. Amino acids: CSASRLWEQYF.

DNA of the CDR3: TGTGCCAGCTCCCACACGACGCTTTTACAGGGAGGAGGCGGGGAGCTGTTTTTT. Protein: CASSHTTLLQGGGGELFF. J is TRBJ2-2 and V is TRBV18; D could derive from TRBD1 or TRBD2 (6 bases each). The CDR3 loop spans 18 amino acids. Germline-derived CDR1 and CDR2 are KGHSH and LQKENI. The V end lost 6 bases, the J end lost 7 bases, and 27 bases lay between the germline ends.

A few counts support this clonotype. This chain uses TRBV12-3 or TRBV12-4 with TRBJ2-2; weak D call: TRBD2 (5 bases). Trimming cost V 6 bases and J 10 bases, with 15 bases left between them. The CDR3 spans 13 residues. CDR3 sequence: CASRLLGGSELFF. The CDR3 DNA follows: TGTGCCAGCAGGCTCCTCGGCGGGTCGGAGCTGTTTTTT.

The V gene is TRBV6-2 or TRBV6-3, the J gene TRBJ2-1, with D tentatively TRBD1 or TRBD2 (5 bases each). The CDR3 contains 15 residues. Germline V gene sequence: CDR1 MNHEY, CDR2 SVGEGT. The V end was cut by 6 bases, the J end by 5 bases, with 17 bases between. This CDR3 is CASRPTGTGNNEQFF. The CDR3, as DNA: TGTGCCAGCAGACCTACCGGGACGGGGAACAATGAGCAGTTCTTC.

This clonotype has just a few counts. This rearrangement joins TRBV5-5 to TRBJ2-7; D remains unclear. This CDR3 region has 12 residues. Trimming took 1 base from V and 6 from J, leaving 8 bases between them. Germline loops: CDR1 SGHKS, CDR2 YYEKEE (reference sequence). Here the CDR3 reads CASSLWTLEQYF. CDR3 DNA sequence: TGTGCCAGCAGCTTGTGGACCCTCGAGCAGTACTTC. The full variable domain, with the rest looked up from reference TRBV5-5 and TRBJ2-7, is DAGVTQSPTHLIKTRGQQVTLRCSPISGHKSVSWYQQVLGQGPQFIFQYYEKEERGRGNFPDRFSARQFPNYSSELNVNALLLGDSALYLCASSLWTLEQYFGPGTRLTVT.

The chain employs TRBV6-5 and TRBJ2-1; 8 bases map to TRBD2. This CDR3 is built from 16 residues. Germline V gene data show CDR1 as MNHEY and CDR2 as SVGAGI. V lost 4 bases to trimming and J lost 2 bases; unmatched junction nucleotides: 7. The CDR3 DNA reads TGTGCCAGCAGTTCTTCACTAGCGGCGACCTACAATGAGCAGTTCTTC. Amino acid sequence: CASSSSLAATYNEQFF.

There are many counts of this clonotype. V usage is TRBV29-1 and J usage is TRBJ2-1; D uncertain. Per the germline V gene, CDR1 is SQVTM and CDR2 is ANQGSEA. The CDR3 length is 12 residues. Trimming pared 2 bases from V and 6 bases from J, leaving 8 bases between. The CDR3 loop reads CSVELFLNEQFF. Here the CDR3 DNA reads TGCAGCGTTGAACTTTTCCTCAATGAGCAGTTCTTC.

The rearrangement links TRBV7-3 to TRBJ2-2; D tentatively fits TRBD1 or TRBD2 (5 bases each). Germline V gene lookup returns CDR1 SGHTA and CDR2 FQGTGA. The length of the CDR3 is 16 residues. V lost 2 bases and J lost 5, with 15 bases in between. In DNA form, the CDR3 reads TGTGCCAGCAGCTTATTTGTGTGGGGGTCTACCGGGGAGCTGTTTTTT. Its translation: CASSLFVWGSTGELFF.